Given below is one T cell receptor (beta chain) in context. The same CDR3 also results from other DNA sequences found in this sample. This entry comes from a study of shared clonotypes between healthy human individuals. Study summary: The donor pool was made up of two women and a few men aged 18 to 49.

The CDR3 sequence is 14 residues long. Germline lookup yields CDR1 SGHRS and CDR2 YFSETQ. V dropped 0 bases and J dropped 3 bases, with 9 bases sitting between them. Clones were sequenced by immunoSEQ multiplex PCR, and TCRdb holds only the in-frame ones, with some missing. The table records around 450,000 clones, about 85% of them present only once. Every contributor of samples was a Caucasian grown-up residing in Nashville, Tennessee. This chain joins TRBV5-1 and TRBJ1-1; D may be TRBD1 (6 bases). The specimen was PBMCs. The receptor comes from a woman aged 40 to 50 in good health. Some clones in this sample may be carry-over from other donors' samples. CDR3 coding DNA: TGCGCCAGCAGCTTGGTCAGGGGAGACACTGAAGCTTTCTTT. Residues: CASSLVRGDTEAFF.